The following is a T cell receptor beta chain sequence with its context. Antigen: not known. The primer mix had 60 Vbeta and 13 Jbeta primers. Generated by immunoSEQ multiplex PCR, the TCRdb table keeps only in-frame clones and is missing some. The table records around 63,000 clones, about 77% of them present only once. This entry belongs to a study of cytomegalovirus exposure and HLA in healthy donors. Findings of the study overall: HLA-A and HLA-B allele assignments for most subjects were reportedly predicted accurately using TCR beta sequences. Differences between HLA loci emerged in a later analysis of TCR association rates, with DRB1 most and HLA-C fewest. Productive status was seen about 90% or about 30% of the time for most TCR beta V segments in an earlier analysis. There were a few CMV-associated chains whose specificity for CMV antigens was confirmed in vitro.

V shed 6 bases and J 1 base; nucleotides not matched to a gene: 11. The CDR3 spans 15 residues. Germline values: CDR1 SQVTM, CDR2 ANQGSEA. V usage is TRBV29-1 and J usage is TRBJ1-1; 7 nucleotides agree with TRBD1. The receptor's source is a man in his forties in good health and CMV-seronegative. Source material: PBMCs. The CDR3 region has the DNA TGCAGCGTCGGGACAGATTTGTCCGCGAACACTGAAGCTTTCTTT. It yields the protein CSVGTDLSANTEAFF. The variable domain in full, completed from reference TRBV29-1 and TRBJ1-1, reads SAVISQKPSRDICQRGTSLTIQCQVDSQVTMMFWYRQQPGQSLTLIATANQGSEATYESGFVIDKFPISRPNLTFSTLTVSNMSPEDSSIYLCSVGTDLSANTEAFFGQGTRLTVV.